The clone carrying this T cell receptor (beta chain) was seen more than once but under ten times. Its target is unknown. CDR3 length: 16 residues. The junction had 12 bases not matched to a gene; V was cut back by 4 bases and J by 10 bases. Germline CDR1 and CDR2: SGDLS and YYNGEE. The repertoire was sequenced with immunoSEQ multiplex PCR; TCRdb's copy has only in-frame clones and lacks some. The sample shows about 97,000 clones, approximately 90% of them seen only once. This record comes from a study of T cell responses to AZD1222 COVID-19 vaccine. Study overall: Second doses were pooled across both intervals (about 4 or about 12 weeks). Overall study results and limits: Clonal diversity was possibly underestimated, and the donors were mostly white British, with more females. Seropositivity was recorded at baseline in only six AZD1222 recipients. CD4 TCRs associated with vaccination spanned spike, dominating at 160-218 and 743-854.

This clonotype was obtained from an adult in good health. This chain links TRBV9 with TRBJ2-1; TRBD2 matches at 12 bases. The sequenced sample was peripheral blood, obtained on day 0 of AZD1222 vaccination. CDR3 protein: CASSLGTSGPQGEQFF. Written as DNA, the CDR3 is TGTGCCAGCAGCTTAGGGACTAGCGGGCCACAAGGGGAGCAGTTCTTC.